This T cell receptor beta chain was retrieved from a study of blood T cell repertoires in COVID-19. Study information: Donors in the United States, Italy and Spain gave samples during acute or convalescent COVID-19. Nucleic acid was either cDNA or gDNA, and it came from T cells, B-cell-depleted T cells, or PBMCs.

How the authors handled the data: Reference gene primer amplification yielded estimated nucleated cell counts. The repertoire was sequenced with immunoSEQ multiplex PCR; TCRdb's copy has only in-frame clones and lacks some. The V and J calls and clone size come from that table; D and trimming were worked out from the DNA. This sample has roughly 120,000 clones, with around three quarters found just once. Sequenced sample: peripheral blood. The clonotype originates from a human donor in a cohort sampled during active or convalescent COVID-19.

This CDR3 is CASSPRTSGSAYEQYF. CDR3 bases: TGTGCCAGTAGTCCCCGGACTAGCGGGAGCGCCTACGAGCAGTACTTC. The rearrangement joins TRBV19 to TRBJ2-7; 13 nucleotides agree with TRBD2. Losses at the gene ends were 5 bases for V and 2 bases for J; bases not matched to a gene: 6. CDR1 and CDR2 from the germline V gene are LNHDA and SQIVND (reference sequence). The CDR3 runs to 16 residues.